This is a list of T cell receptor beta chains from one sample in a study of blood T cell repertoires in COVID-19. Method: immunoSEQ multiplex PCR; TCRdb's copy keeps in-frame clones and lacks some. The sample lists about 160,000 clones, approximately 92% seen once, with about 4.6% in the top ten. Sequencing input: peripheral blood. The receptors here all came from a man aged 25 to 40 with COVID-19, enrolled during active disease. Both conserved end residues are trimmed from each CDR3. Part of the rows lack a size; the others show once, few, many or a class for expanded clones.

V: TRBV28; J: TRBJ1-4; size: -; CDR3: ASSLSGTGGEKLF
V: TRBV6-2/TRBV6-3; J: TRBJ1-1; size: -; CDR3: ASSRGTMNTEAF
V: TRBV7-3; J: TRBJ2-2; size: once; CDR3: ASSSPQSAGLAGGLGGELF
V: TRBV6-2/TRBV6-3; J: TRBJ2-4; size: -; CDR3: ASRPLGAGKNIQY
V: TRBV29-1; J: TRBJ1-1; size: once; CDR3: SVVLSHNF
V: TRBV27; J: TRBJ2-1; size: -; CDR3: ASSFTRSSEQF
V: TRBV7-2; J: TRBJ2-7; size: -; CDR3: ASTHPGEKQGFYEQY
V: TRBV6-5; J: TRBJ2-3; size: -; CDR3: ASSLGDYTDTQY
V: TRBV6-6; J: TRBJ1-2; size: -; CDR3: ASSPRGQFYGYT
V: TRBV5-4; J: TRBJ1-1; size: -; CDR3: ASSWTGVTEAF
V: TRBV7-3; J: TRBJ2-2; size: -; CDR3: ASSARVGELF
V: TRBV28; J: TRBJ1-1; size: -; CDR3: ASSLEGEAF
V: TRBV29-1; J: TRBJ2-7; size: -; CDR3: SVGQGIGSYEQY
V: TRBV19; J: TRBJ1-3; size: -; CDR3: ASSIRQAGISGNTIY
V: TRBV7-9; J: TRBJ1-3; size: -; CDR3: ASSFPGTTGNTIY
V: TRBV7-3; J: TRBJ1-6; size: -; CDR3: ASSPGDGNSPLH
V: TRBV11-3; J: TRBJ2-1; size: -; CDR3: ASSSTSANEQF
V: TRBV6-5; J: TRBJ2-5; size: -; CDR3: ASSFRTVAPKETQY
V: TRBV7-9; J: TRBJ2-7; size: once; CDR3: ASSLLQGVLSYEQY
V: TRBV3-1/TRBV3-2; J: TRBJ2-1; size: -; CDR3: ASSHYASGGLYNEQF
V: TRBV4-1; J: TRBJ1-6; size: -; CDR3: ASSQDSNSPLH
V: TRBV18; J: TRBJ1-2; size: -; CDR3: ASSIGTGDYT
V: TRBV9; J: TRBJ2-2; size: -; CDR3: ASSQGGITGELF
V: TRBV4-3; J: TRBJ2-1; size: -; CDR3: ASSHPPAAEAYNEQF
V: TRBV5-6; J: TRBJ1-2; size: -; CDR3: ASSLDAGKYGYT
V: TRBV24-1; J: TRBJ2-3; size: -; CDR3: ATSDSPSGGSTDTQY
V: TRBV7-9; J: TRBJ1-2; size: -; CDR3: ASPLPGQAYGYT
V: TRBV24-1; J: TRBJ2-7; size: -; CDR3: ATDSLGLAGYSYEQY
V: TRBV28; J: TRBJ1-5; size: -; CDR3: ASSKDRAGQPQH
V: TRBV28; J: TRBJ2-2; size: -; CDR3: ASSPGTGLAGELF
V: TRBV5-1; J: TRBJ1-1; size: -; CDR3: ASRPWGENTEAF
V: TRBV11-3; J: TRBJ1-1; size: -; CDR3: ASSSGLVNTEAF
V: TRBV19; J: TRBJ2-1; size: -; CDR3: ASSRQGTTYNEQF
V: TRBV4-1; J: TRBJ2-5; size: once; CDR3: ASSPLRGGGSQETQY
V: TRBV24-1; J: TRBJ1-5; size: -; CDR3: ATSKGGYQPQH
V: TRBV24-1; J: TRBJ1-2; size: -; CDR3: ATSYQGIGGYT
V: TRBV6-2/TRBV6-3; J: TRBJ1-2; size: -; CDR3: ASSYPGFPGQGKDGYT
V: TRBV27; J: TRBJ1-1; size: -; CDR3: ASSSGTGRGDTEAF
V: TRBV19; J: TRBJ1-1; size: -; CDR3: ASSTTSRNTEAF
V: TRBV19; J: TRBJ1-1; size: -; CDR3: ASSSQGAYTEAF
V: TRBV5-1; J: TRBJ1-2; size: -; CDR3: ASSLTGSPGSGLST